These 32 T cell receptor beta chains were all obtained from the same sample, sequenced in a study of cytomegalovirus exposure and HLA in healthy donors. The primer mix had 60 Vbeta and 13 Jbeta primers. Measured with immunoSEQ multiplex PCR; TCRdb has only the in-frame clones, and not every one. The sample carries roughly 100,000 clones, 79% recorded once. The sample taken for sequencing was PBMCs. The receptors shown here come from a man over 45 in good health and CMV-seropositive.

This chain links TRBV13 with TRBJ2-1; the match to TRBD2 covers 8 bases. The germline CDR1 and CDR2 sequences are PRHDT and FYEKMQ (reference sequence). V shed 4 bases, J shed 7 bases, and the junction held 3 bases outside the gene matches. The CDR3 totals 13 residues. The CDR3 DNA reads as TGTGCCAGCAGCTCCCGGGGGGGGAATGAGCAGTTCTTC. Its protein is CASSSRGGNEQFF.

The chain is built from TRBV18 and TRBJ2-1, with 12 bases matching TRBD2. V shed 3 bases and J 5 bases; nucleotides not matched to a gene: 5. There are 16 residues in the CDR3. Looked up from germline, CDR1 is KGHSH and CDR2 is LQKENI. CDR3 protein: CASSPTGLAGNNEQFF. The CDR3 nucleotides read TGTGCCAGCTCACCGACGGGACTAGCGGGCAACAATGAGCAGTTCTTC.

This clone has only one observation. The gene calls are TRBV27 and TRBJ2-1; D is ambiguous. The CDR3 sequence is 13 residues long. Trimming took off 2 bases at V and 4 bases at J, with 6 bases between the two ends. In germline, CDR1 is MNHEY, CDR2 SMNVEV (reference sequence). CDR3 amino acids: CASSLDEYNEQFF. The CDR3 DNA follows: TGTGCCAGCAGTTTAGATGAGTACAATGAGCAGTTCTTC.

The J gene is TRBJ1-1, the V gene TRBV7-2, with D uncertain. The CDR3 is 13 amino acids. Trimming took 0 bases from V and 6 from J, leaving 8 bases between them. CDR1 and CDR2 from the germline V gene are SGHTA and FQGNSA. The CDR3 spells CASSLALGSEAFF. CDR3 bases: TGTGCCAGCAGCTTAGCGCTCGGGTCTGAAGCTTTCTTT.

CDR3 sequence: CASSPTGPSTGELFF. The CDR3 nucleotides read TGTGCCAGCAGCCCGACAGGGCCCTCCACCGGGGAGCTGTTTTTT. This chain links TRBV11-3 with TRBJ2-2; 7 bases fit TRBD1. J was trimmed by 4 bases and V by 5 bases; bases with no gene match: 7. The CDR3 consists of 15 residues. Per germline, CDR1 SGHNT and CDR2 YENEEA.

The chain uses TRBV7-8 and TRBJ2-2; D is perhaps TRBD2 (5 bases). V gave up 5 bases and J gave up 0 bases, with 13 bases separating them. The CDR3 loop spans 16 amino acids. The germline gives CDR1 SGHVS, CDR2 FQNEAQ. CDR3 DNA: TGTGCCAGCAGCCTCTTGGCTAGCCCGAACACCGGGGAGCTGTTTTTT. Its translation: CASSLLASPNTGELFF.

In the case of this clone: One end of the junction does not line up with germline, which may come from a read error. This CDR3 is also generated by other DNA sequences in the sample. This sequence joins TRBV9 and TRBJ1-4; D remains unclear. CDR1 SGDLS and CDR2 YYNGEE come from the germline V gene. CDR3 length equals 14 residues. CDR3 residues: CASSVEESEDKLFF. CDR3 coding DNA: TGCGCCAGCAGCGTAGAAGAATCGGAGGACAAACTGTTTTTT.

The chain combines TRBV5-4 with TRBJ2-1; 13 bases match TRBD2. Germline V gene lookup returns CDR1 SGHNT and CDR2 YYREEE (reference sequence). The CDR3 totals 17 residues. V gave up 7 bases and J gave up 5 bases; unmatched junction bases: 12. The CDR3 coding sequence is TGTGCCAGCGGTCCTTACCCAACTAGCGGGAGGGACAATGAGCAGTTCTTC. Amino acid sequence: CASGPYPTSGRDNEQFF.

The chain carries TRBV6-6 and TRBJ2-1; 9 bases line up with TRBD2. CDR1 is MNHNY, CDR2 SVGAGI, per germline (reference sequence). V was pared by 7 bases and J by 3 bases, with 7 bases of the junction left unmatched. The CDR3 totals 15 residues. CDR3 sequence reads: CASTDASGNYNEQFF. CDR3 DNA: TGTGCCAGCACCGACGCTAGCGGGAACTACAATGAGCAGTTCTTC.

The rearrangement joins TRBV9 to TRBJ2-1; 9 positions match TRBD2. The V segment lost 6 bases and the J segment 8 bases; nucleotides outside the gene matches: 6. Looked up from germline, CDR1 is SGDLS and CDR2 is YYNGEE. The CDR3 spans 13 residues. CDR3 coding DNA: TGTGCCAGCACCCTTAGCGGGAGAGATGAGCAGTTCTTC. Protein sequence: CASTLSGRDEQFF. The full variable domain, its missing parts supplied by reference TRBV9 and TRBJ2-1, is DSGVTQTPKHLITATGQRVTLRCSPRSGDLSVYWYQQSLDQGLQFLIQYYNGEERAKGNILERFSAQQFPDLHSELNLSSLELGDSALYFCASTLSGRDEQFFGPGTRLTVL.

This sequence joins TRBV21-1 and TRBJ2-6; TRBD2 was called by the table and not checked on the DNA. TRBV21-1 is designated a pseudogene. The CDR3 is 21 residues long. CDR3 sequence reads: CASSSQRGRGGRNSGANVLTF. CDR3 nucleotides: TGTGCCAGCAGCAGCCAAAGGGGGAGGGGCGGGCGAAACTCTGGGGCCAACGTCCTGACTTTC.

This chain connects TRBV7-9 to TRBJ1-5; maybe TRBD1 (5 bases). Trimming took off 5 bases at V and 11 bases at J, with 13 bases between the two ends. Germline lookup yields CDR1 SEHNR and CDR2 FQNEAQ (reference sequence). The CDR3 has 12 residues. CDR3 in DNA: TGTGCCAGCAGCCAAGACAGTCTGGCCCAGCATTTT. Amino acids: CASSQDSLAQHF.

The V and J genes are TRBV9 and TRBJ1-2, with a weak D call TRBD1 (6 bases). Germline values: CDR1 SGDLS, CDR2 YYNGEE. Trimming removed 0 bases from V and 7 bases from J, with 13 bases in between. This CDR3 region has 14 residues. The CDR3 sequence: CASSVGGGAGGYTF. CDR3 bases: TGTGCCAGCAGCGTAGGTGGGGGGGCTGGTGGCTACACCTTC.

V usage is TRBV5-5 and J usage is TRBJ2-7, with 7 bases aligning to TRBD2. The CDR3 has 14 amino acids. The germline V gene encodes CDR1 SGHKS and CDR2 YYEKEE (reference sequence). J lost 4 bases, V lost 4 bases, and 8 bases had no gene match. CDR3 protein: CASSPRGSQYEQYF. Here the CDR3 DNA reads TGTGCCAGCAGCCCGCGCGGGAGCCAGTACGAGCAGTACTTC.

V is TRBV28 and J is TRBJ2-3; 7 bases fit TRBD1. Germline V CDR1 and CDR2: MDHEN, SYDVKM. The CDR3 is 15 residues long. J was trimmed by 3 bases and V by 4 bases; bases with no gene match: 7. CDR3 residues: CASSSPGTETDTQYF. In nucleotides, the CDR3 is TGTGCCAGCAGTTCCCCCGGGACAGAAACAGATACGCAGTATTTT.

In its sample, this clone was seen a few times. The chain joins TRBV4-2 to TRBJ2-3, with TRBD2 as a possible D gene (6 bases). The CDR3 runs 16 residues. Trimming removed 7 bases at V and 0 bases at J, with 17 bases between. Per the germline V gene, CDR1 is LGHNA and CDR2 is YNFKEQ. Written as DNA, the CDR3 is TGTGCCAGCACCCTAGTTGGGGACTTCAGCACAGATACGCAGTATTTT. This gives the protein CASTLVGDFSTDTQYF.

The chain couples TRBV28 to TRBJ2-4; 7 nucleotides line up with TRBD2. Trimming took 5 bases from V and 6 from J; bases not matched to a gene: 4. The CDR3 contains 13 residues. CDR1 MDHEN and CDR2 SYDVKM come from the germline V gene. The DNA of the CDR3 is TGTGCCAGCAGTGCGGGAGCCGGAAACATTCAGTACTTC. This sequence encodes CASSAGAGNIQYF.

J is TRBJ2-1 and V is TRBV19; 13 bases match TRBD2. V dropped 10 bases and J dropped 0; count of bases not matched to a gene: 21. Germline V gene lookup returns CDR1 LNHDA and CDR2 SQIVND (reference sequence). The CDR3 sequence is 21 residues long. CDR3 protein: CATLFALRTSGRSSSYNEQFF. In DNA, the CDR3 is TGTGCCACCCTATTTGCCTTAAGGACTAGCGGGAGATCTAGCTCCTACAATGAGCAGTTCTTC.

Turning to this clone: The junction differs from germline at one of its ends, possibly a read error. This specimen includes other DNA sequences encoding the same CDR3. The chain joins TRBV7-3 to TRBJ1-2, with a possible D match to TRBD1 (6 bases). Per germline, CDR1 SGHTA and CDR2 FQGTGA. CDR3 length: 15 amino acids. CDR3 DNA: TGTGCTAGCAGCTTAGGTTGGGGGCCGACCTATGGCTACACCTTC. This gives the protein CASSLGWGPTYGYTF. Full variable domain (rest looked up from reference TRBV7-3 and TRBJ1-2): GAGVSQTPSNKVTEKGKYVELRCDPISGHTALYWYRQSLGQGPEFLIYFQGTGAADDSGLPNDRFFAVRPEGSVSTLKIQRTERGDSAVYLCASSLGWGPTYGYTFGSGTRLTVV.

A single count supports this clone. The chain couples TRBV5-5 to TRBJ2-3; 7 nucleotides match TRBD2. The CDR3 contains 15 residues. V gave up 4 bases and J gave up 3 bases; unmatched junction bases: 8. Per the germline V gene, CDR1 is SGHKS and CDR2 is YYEKEE (reference sequence). CDR3 in amino acids: CASSTTSVVTDTQYF. Here the CDR3 DNA reads TGTGCCAGCAGCACCACTAGCGTCGTTACAGATACGCAGTATTTT.

The CDR3 DNA follows: TGTGCCAGCAGTTTCAGCAGGGGCGGGGAGCTGTTTTTT. As protein: CASSFSRGGELFF. The rearrangement joins TRBV27 to TRBJ2-2, with D maybe TRBD1 (6 bases). The germline CDR1 and CDR2 sequences are MNHEY and SMNVEV (reference sequence). Between the trimmed V and J ends, which lost 3 bases and 7 bases, there was a span of 9 bases. This CDR3 region has 13 residues.

The chain uses TRBV30 and TRBJ2-2, with 7 bases lining up with TRBD2. The CDR3 covers 17 residues. The trim removed 3 bases at V and 1 base at J, leaving 11 bases unmatched. Germline CDR1 GTSNPN, CDR2 SVGIG (reference sequence). The CDR3 DNA reads as TGTGCCTGGAGGGCCGGGTTTGGGGGGGGGAACACCGGGGAGCTGTTTTTT. Its protein is CAWRAGFGGGNTGELFF.

The rearrangement uses TRBV28 and TRBJ2-1; 11 bases align to TRBD1. Trimming cost V 7 bases and J 2 bases; bases outside gene matches: 4. The CDR3 is 15 amino acids. Per the germline V gene, CDR1 is MDHEN and CDR2 is SYDVKM. The CDR3 coding sequence is TGTGCCAGCACCCTGGGACAGGGGGCCTACAATGAGCAGTTCTTC. Protein sequence: CASTLGQGAYNEQFF.

Note on this clone: One end of the junction is discordant with germline, which a read error may explain. V gene TRBV7-9 combines with J gene TRBJ2-7; 7 bases align to TRBD2. This CDR3 has 15 amino acids. Germline lookup yields CDR1 SEHNR and CDR2 FQNEAQ (reference sequence). The CDR3 DNA follows: TGTTCCAGCAGTTTAGTAGCGGGCAAAACCCACGAGCAGTACTTC. Its translation is CSSSLVAGKTHEQYF.

The chain couples TRBV15 to TRBJ2-7; 8 bases are shared with TRBD2. Germline lookup yields CDR1 LNHNV and CDR2 YYDKDF (reference sequence). Losses at the gene ends were 0 bases for V and 12 bases for J; bases not matched to a gene: 7. CDR3 size: 13 residues. The CDR3 nucleotides read TGTGCCACCAGCAGAGATCCTGAGGGGACTAGGTACTTC. Protein: CATSRDPEGTRYF.

The J gene is TRBJ2-5, the V gene TRBV28, with 15 bases identical to TRBD2. V dropped 6 bases and J dropped 4; count of bases not matched to a gene: 15. The CDR3 length is 19 residues. Germline CDR1 reads MDHEN; CDR2 reads SYDVKM. The CDR3: CASRKGTGRTSGRGETQYF. The CDR3 nucleotides are TGTGCCAGCAGGAAGGGGACAGGACGGACTAGCGGGAGGGGAGAGACCCAGTACTTC.

In its sample, this clone was seen once. The chain joins TRBV7-2 to TRBJ1-4; the D is unclear. Germline CDR1 reads SGHTA; CDR2 reads FQGNSA. The CDR3 is 15 amino acids. The V gene lost 1 base and the J gene lost 2 bases, with 8 bases spanning the gap. The CDR3 nucleotides are TGTGCCAGCAGCTTAGTGAGCCGCACTAATGAAAAACTGTTTTTT. This codes for CASSLVSRTNEKLFF.

V usage is TRBV27 and J usage is TRBJ2-7, with D tentatively TRBD1 (6 bases). This CDR3 is built from 18 residues. With 2 bases removed from V and 0 bases from J, the gap between germline ends came to 20 bases. The V gene's germline CDR1 is MNHEY and CDR2 SMNVEV (reference sequence). The DNA of the CDR3 is TGTGCCAGCAGTTTAAGGTTAAGAGGGACATCGAGCTCCTACGAGCAGTACTTC. This sequence encodes CASSLRLRGTSSSYEQYF.

The rearrangement joins TRBV11-3 to TRBJ2-3; D gene ambiguous. The CDR3 has 20 residues. V lost 1 base and J lost 0, with 23 bases in between. The germline gives CDR1 SGHNT, CDR2 YENEEA. CDR3 residues: CASSLASSSWSPSSTDTQYF. The CDR3 coding sequence is TGTGCCAGCAGCTTAGCCTCCTCGTCCTGGAGCCCCTCTAGCACAGATACGCAGTATTTT.

This chain joins TRBV18 and TRBJ2-3; 12 positions agree with TRBD2. The CDR3 spans 16 residues. Germline trimming cut 2 bases from V and 4 bases from J; bases unmatched to any gene: 4. Germline V lookup: CDR1 KGHSH, CDR2 LQKENI. This CDR3 is CASSPMTSGSSDTQYF. The CDR3 coding sequence is TGTGCCAGCTCACCAATGACTAGCGGGAGTTCAGATACGCAGTATTTT.

This chain uses TRBV5-1 with TRBJ2-7, with a possible D match to TRBD1 (6 bases). Germline V lookup: CDR1 SGHRS, CDR2 YFSETQ. The CDR3 contains 16 residues. V was shortened by 4 bases and J by 3 bases, with 20 bases between the two germline ends. The chain's CDR3 is CASSAGGTQGYYEQYF. CDR3 bases: TGCGCCAGCAGCGCGGGCGGTACACAGGGCTACTACGAGCAGTACTTC.

This clone was picked up a small number of times. The chain employs TRBV7-7 and TRBJ2-3; tentative D call: TRBD2 (5 bases). The CDR3 is 15 amino acids. V dropped 5 bases and J dropped 1 base, with 13 bases sitting between them. The V gene's germline CDR1 is SSHAT and CDR2 FNYEAQ (reference sequence). This chain's CDR3 is CASSQGSSGTDTQYF. CDR3 in DNA: TGTGCCAGCAGCCAAGGTAGTAGCGGCACAGATACGCAGTATTTT.